The 22 T cell receptor beta chains given below trace back to one sample, sequenced in a study of T cell responses to AZD1222 COVID-19 vaccine. Sequencing was performed with immunoSEQ multiplex PCR; in TCRdb, only in-frame clones are kept and a portion is missing. Seen here are 50,000 to 75,000 clones, 76% observed once, and the top ten hold over 12%. Here the sequenced sample was peripheral blood, taken on day 0 of AZD1222 vaccination. Source of these receptors: an adult in good health.

J is TRBJ1-5 and V is TRBV4-1; D is undetermined. CDR1 MGHRA and CDR2 YSYEKL come from the germline V gene. CDR3 length equals 13 residues. V was pared by 6 bases and J by 10 bases, with 16 bases between. CDR3 protein: CASSNSSKGPQHF. The CDR3 DNA reads TGCGCCAGCAGTAACAGCAGTAAGGGACCCCAGCATTTT.

CDR3 DNA: TGTGCCAGCAGCCAATCAGGGCACCTAAATCAGCCCCAGCATTTT. It encodes CASSQSGHLNQPQHF. The chain combines TRBV3-1 (or the pseudogene TRBV3-2) with TRBJ1-5, with a tentative D call TRBD1 (5 bases). The CDR3 extends over 15 amino acids. The germline CDR1 and CDR2 sequences are LGHDT and YNNKEL (reference sequence). V dropped 2 bases and J dropped 4 bases, with 12 bases sitting between them.

This chain uses TRBV11-2 with TRBJ2-7; TRBD1 matches 7 bases. V dropped 3 bases and J dropped 3; count of bases not matched to a gene: 8. This CDR3 spans 15 amino acids. Germline V gene data show CDR1 as SGHAT and CDR2 as FQNNGV. DNA for the CDR3: TGTGCCAGCAGCTTGGGCACAGGGGTCTACTACGAGCAGTACTTC. As protein: CASSLGTGVYYEQYF.

This chain uses TRBV10-3 with TRBJ2-5; the match to TRBD2 covers 7 bases. The V gene end was trimmed by 5 bases and the J gene end by 2 bases; junction bases not matched to a gene: 2. Germline V gives CDR1 ENHRY, CDR2 SYGVKD. CDR3 length: 13 residues. CDR3: CAISIAGQETQYF. The CDR3 nucleotides read TGTGCCATCAGTATAGCGGGTCAAGAGACCCAGTACTTC.

In its sample, this clone was seen once. The chain uses TRBV11-3 and TRBJ2-5, with D possibly being TRBD1 (5 bases). Germline loops: CDR1 SGHNT, CDR2 YENEEA. V was pared by 3 bases and J by 0 bases, with 8 bases between. CDR3 length: 14 amino acids. The CDR3 sequence: CASSFGRDQETQYF. The CDR3 bases are TGTGCCAGCAGCTTTGGCAGGGACCAAGAGACCCAGTACTTC.

To note about this clone: Relative to the germline gene, one junction end is altered; a read error may explain this. The chain links TRBV5-5 to TRBJ1-2; D perhaps matches TRBD1 (5 bases). The CDR3 runs to 19 residues. Germline V lookup: CDR1 SGHKS, CDR2 YYEKEE (reference sequence). Written as DNA, the CDR3 is TGTGCCAGCAGCCTAACCTGGGGCAGGCTATCCCACTTACTAGGGGATGGCTACTTC. It is translated as CASSLTWGRLSHLLGDGYF.

The chain carries TRBV30 and TRBJ2-2; D gene uncertain. CDR1 is GTSNPN, CDR2 SVGIG, per germline (reference sequence). There are 11 residues in the CDR3. V was clipped by 2 bases and J by 7 bases, with 5 bases between them. The CDR3 nucleotides read TGTGCCTGGAGTCTAGGCGGGGAGCTGTTTTTT. It codes for CAWSLGGELFF. Looking up the rest from reference TRBV30 and TRBJ2-2 gives the full variable domain: SQTIHQWPATLVQPVGSPLSLECTVEGTSNPNLYWYRQAAGRGLQLLFYSVGIGQISSEVPQNLSASRPQDRQFILSSKKLLLSDSGFYLCAWSLGGELFFGEGSRLTVL.

The V gene is TRBV3-1 (or the pseudogene TRBV3-2), the J gene TRBJ1-2; no clear D gene. The CDR3 extends over 14 amino acids. The germline gives CDR1 LGHDT, CDR2 YNNKEL (reference sequence). Deletions cut 1 base from V and 3 bases from J, with 9 bases between. The CDR3 protein is CASSQASRDYGYTF. The CDR3 region has the DNA TGTGCCAGCAGCCAAGCCTCGCGGGACTATGGCTACACCTTC.

This clone has more than one count but fewer than ten. V usage is TRBV11-3 and J usage is TRBJ2-1, with TRBD1 matching 9 bases. Germline V lookup: CDR1 SGHNT, CDR2 YENEEA. V was clipped by 0 bases and J by 6 bases; unmatched bases: 3. The CDR3 covers 15 residues. The CDR3 protein is CASSLDGQGPNEQFF. The CDR3 nucleotides read TGTGCCAGCAGCTTAGACGGACAGGGGCCCAATGAGCAGTTCTTC.

The rearrangement links TRBV5-5 to TRBJ2-5; no clear D. Trimming removed 1 base from V and 4 bases from J, with 8 bases in between. Per the germline V gene, CDR1 is SGHKS and CDR2 is YYEKEE (reference sequence). The CDR3 totals 13 residues. DNA of the CDR3: TGTGCCAGCAGCTTGTTCCCTCCAGAGACCCAGTACTTC. Translated, it gives CASSLFPPETQYF.

The V and J genes are TRBV6-2 or TRBV6-3 and TRBJ2-7, with TRBD1 matching 8 bases. This CDR3 spans 12 amino acids. Trimming cost V 6 bases and J 7 bases; bases outside gene matches: 5. Germline V lookup: CDR1 MNHEY, CDR2 SVGEGT. DNA of the CDR3: TGTGCCAGCAGCTATGACAGGGGAGAGCAGTACTTC. It encodes CASSYDRGEQYF.

This clone was observed a single time. The V and J genes are TRBV9 and TRBJ1-2; 8 bases map to TRBD1. The CDR3 runs 12 residues. V lost 5 bases, J lost 4 bases, and 1 base stayed unmatched. Germline CDR1 and CDR2: SGDLS and YYNGEE. The CDR3 spells CASRGTGYGYTF. Written as DNA, the CDR3 is TGTGCCAGCAGAGGGACAGGCTATGGCTACACCTTC. Full variable domain (outside the CDR3, taken from reference TRBV9 and TRBJ1-2): DSGVTQTPKHLITATGQRVTLRCSPRSGDLSVYWYQQSLDQGLQFLIQYYNGEERAKGNILERFSAQQFPDLHSELNLSSLELGDSALYFCASRGTGYGYTFGSGTRLTVV.

V is TRBV24-1 and J is TRBJ2-5; 7 bases line up with TRBD2. The V gene end was trimmed by 3 bases and the J gene end by 5 bases; junction bases not matched to a gene: 8. Germline V lookup: CDR1 KGHDR, CDR2 SFDVKD. The CDR3 contains 15 residues. CDR3 region: CATSDTAGDGETQYF. The CDR3 nucleotides are TGTGCCACCAGTGATACCGCGGGGGATGGGGAGACCCAGTACTTC.

The chain uses TRBV6-6 and TRBJ1-5; no clear D gene. This CDR3 is built from 14 residues. Trimming left V 6 bases short and J 5 bases short, with 14 bases between. CDR1 and CDR2 from the germline V gene are MNHNY and SVGAGI (reference sequence). The CDR3 region is CASRKNSADQPQHF. In DNA form, the CDR3 reads TGTGCCAGCAGAAAAAACTCCGCTGATCAGCCCCAGCATTTT.

This CDR3 reads CASSIIKDTEAFF. In DNA, the CDR3 is TGTGCCAGTAGTATAATAAAGGACACTGAAGCTTTCTTT. V gene TRBV19 combines with J gene TRBJ1-1; D ambiguous. The V gene's germline CDR1 is LNHDA and CDR2 SQIVND (reference sequence). V lost 2 bases, J lost 3 bases, and 7 bases lay in between. There are 13 residues in the CDR3.

This clone has just a few counts. The V and J genes are TRBV18 and TRBJ2-5; 8 nucleotides match TRBD1. From germline, CDR1 is KGHSH and CDR2 LQKENI. With V trimmed by 0 bases and J by 8 bases, 11 bases remained unmatched. This CDR3 contains 16 residues. CDR3 loop: CASSPPDRVAQGTQYF. Written as DNA, the CDR3 is TGTGCCAGCTCACCACCGGACAGGGTGGCCCAAGGAACCCAGTACTTC.

This chain uses TRBV30 with TRBJ1-1, with unresolved D. The CDR3 consists of 11 residues. V gave up 2 bases and J gave up 7 bases, with 8 bases separating them. Germline V gene data show CDR1 as GTSNPN and CDR2 as SVGIG (reference sequence). In DNA form, the CDR3 reads TGTGCCTGGAGTCCCTTGAATGAAGCTTTCTTT. Translating it yields CAWSPLNEAFF.

This chain links TRBV2 with TRBJ2-5; 7 bases fit TRBD2. Germline V gene data show CDR1 as SNHLY and CDR2 as FYNNEI. The CDR3 length is 14 residues. The ends lost 3 bases at V and 3 bases at J; junction bases unmatched: 4. The CDR3 sequence: CASSEGGVEETQYF. Here the CDR3 DNA reads TGTGCCAGCAGTGAGGGGGGGGTCGAAGAGACCCAGTACTTC.

This chain connects TRBV15 to TRBJ2-4; D remains unclear. The CDR3 spans 14 residues. Trimming stripped 1 base from V and 8 bases from J, with 12 bases between. CDR1 and CDR2 from the germline V gene are LNHNV and YYDKDF (reference sequence). This CDR3 reads CATSRGLSRDIQYF. DNA for the CDR3: TGTGCCACCAGCAGAGGCCTGTCGCGAGACATTCAGTACTTC.

As concerns this clone: A read error may produce the germline difference seen at one junction end. The chain carries TRBV7-7 and TRBJ1-3; D ambiguous. The CDR3 contains 14 residues. Germline-derived CDR1 and CDR2 are SSHAT and FNYEAQ (reference sequence). For the CDR3, the DNA is TGTGCTAGCAGCTTGGAAGCCTCTGGAAACACCATATATTTT. It yields the protein CASSLEASGNTIYF.

This clone was seen a single time. This chain connects TRBV2 to TRBJ1-5, with D hard to call. This CDR3 contains 15 residues. Germline CDR1 reads SNHLY; CDR2 reads FYNNEI. The germline V and J ends were trimmed by 7 bases and 0 bases, with 13 bases remaining between them. This CDR3 is CASTLEGYSNQPQHF. CDR3 bases: TGTGCCAGCACCCTCGAAGGGTATAGCAATCAGCCCCAGCATTTT.

The V call is TRBV3-1 (or the pseudogene TRBV3-2), the J call TRBJ1-1; D is perhaps TRBD1 (5 bases). The CDR3 is 14 residues long. The germline CDR1 and CDR2 sequences are LGHDT and YNNKEL (reference sequence). V was trimmed by 5 bases and J by 0 bases, leaving 10 bases between them. CDR3 DNA sequence: TGTGCCAGCAGCGGGACGCATCTGAACACTGAAGCTTTCTTT. It specifies CASSGTHLNTEAFF.